This TCR beta chain comes out of a study of blood T cell repertoires in COVID-19. Across the whole study: Sites in the United States, Italy and Spain provided acute and convalescent COVID-19 samples. PBMCs, B-cell-depleted T cells, or T cells were the source of the cDNA or gDNA that made up the material.

TCRdb keeps only in-frame clones here, not all; method: immunoSEQ multiplex PCR. The repertoire has about 190,000 clones, more than 75% of them found once; the top ten carry less than 5.5%. Germline CDR1 reads MNHEY; CDR2 reads SVGAGI. The CDR3 runs 15 residues. V dropped 6 bases and J dropped 7; count of bases not matched to a gene: 9. This clone was recorded only once. The sequencing input was peripheral blood. The rearrangement links TRBV6-5 to TRBJ2-7, with 13 bases lining up with TRBD2. This TCR came from a human donor in a cohort sampled during active COVID-19. CDR3 bases: TGTGCCAGCAGCCGGGGGGAGACTAGCGGGAGGGAGCAGTACTTC. It translates to CASSRGETSGREQYF.